The 6 T cell receptor beta chains reported below all come from one sample, sequenced in a study of T cell repertoires in cytomegalovirus infection. For these receptors, no antigen is known. TCRdb redid the calling of the reads with MiXCR, one entry per CDR3 protein. Seen here are about 830,000 distinct CDR3 sequences, approximately 29% observed once, and the top ten hold around 12%. The material was cultured CD8+ T cells from PBMCs, obtained from culture after CMV antigen stimulation. The source is a human donor in good health (CMV status not recorded). Some clones in this sample may be carry-over from other donors' samples.

This clonotype has just a few counts. This sequence joins TRBV24-1 and TRBJ2-4; D is tentatively TRBD1 or TRBD2 (5 bases each). CDR1 and CDR2 (germline): KGHDR, SFDVKD. This CDR3 comprises 11 residues. Between the trimmed V and J ends, which lost 9 bases and 7 bases, there was a span of 9 bases. The CDR3 DNA sequence: TGTGCCACCGGGGACGGTAACATTCAGTACTTC. This gives the protein CATGDGNIQYF.

The CDR3 bases are TGTGCCAGCAGCTTAGGTATCGGGTTCCGTTCTGGAAACACCATATATTTT. Protein: CASSLGIGFRSGNTIYF. The rearrangement joins TRBV7-6 to TRBJ1-3; no clear D. V shed 1 base and J shed 1 base, with 14 bases lying between them. Per germline, CDR1 SGHVS and CDR2 FNYEAQ. The CDR3 extends over 17 amino acids. The entire variable domain, with the rest obtained from reference TRBV7-6 and TRBJ1-3, is as follows: GAGVSQSPRYKVTKRGQDVALRCDPISGHVSLYWYRQALGQGPEFLTYFNYEAQQDKSGLPNDRFSAERPEGSISTLTIQRTEQRDSAMYRCASSLGIGFRSGNTIYFGEGSWLTVV.

The sample holds many counts of this clonotype. This chain connects TRBV7-2 to TRBJ2-1, with TRBD2 matching 10 bases. Looked up from germline, CDR1 is SGHTA and CDR2 is FQGNSA. The junction had 3 bases not matched to a gene; V was cut back by 5 bases and J by 2 bases. The CDR3 totals 15 residues. CDR3 sequence (DNA): TGTGCCAGCAGCCCCGGGACTAGCGCCTACAATGAGCAGTTCTTC. The encoded protein is CASSPGTSAYNEQFF. Full variable domain (outside the CDR3, taken from reference TRBV7-2 and TRBJ2-1): GAGVSQSPSNKVTEKGKDVELRCDPISGHTALYWYRQSLGQGLEFLIYFQGNSAPDKSGLPSDRFSAERTGGSVSTLTIQRTQQEDSAVYLCASSPGTSAYNEQFFGPGTRLTVL.

As for this clonotype: Because it lacks the conserved phenylalanine or tryptophan at the end, this CDR3 is likely a read error. The rearrangement joins TRBV4-1 to TRBJ2-3; 11 nucleotides agree with TRBD2. Germline CDR1 reads MGHRA; CDR2 reads YSYEKL. This CDR3 is built from 16 residues. V lost 0 bases and J lost 5; bases outside the gene matches: 4. CDR3 in amino acids: CASSQDSGGAEDTQYL. CDR3 sequence (DNA): TGCGCCAGCAGCCAAGATAGCGGGGGGGCCGAAGATACGCAGTATTTA.

This clonotype was counted a few times. The rearrangement joins TRBV5-4 to TRBJ2-2; 7 bases fit TRBD1. Germline-derived CDR1 and CDR2 are SGHNT and YYREEE (reference sequence). This CDR3 region has 14 residues. The trim removed 3 bases at V and 6 bases at J, leaving 5 bases unmatched. CDR3 nucleotides: TGTGCCAGCAGCTCTACAGGGGATCCCGGGGAGCTGTTTTTT. It is translated as CASSSTGDPGELFF.

The chain combines TRBV12-3 or TRBV12-4 with TRBJ2-4; tentative D call: TRBD1 (5 bases). V was trimmed by 5 bases and J by 2 bases, leaving 13 bases between them. The CDR3 loop spans 15 amino acids. The CDR3: CASSTTEMTKNIQYF. CDR3 DNA: TGTGCCAGCAGTACGACAGAGATGACCAAAAACATTCAGTACTTC.